A single sample gave rise to the 19 T cell receptor beta chains below, sequenced in a study of shared clonotypes between healthy human individuals. TCRdb's table, derived via immunoSEQ multiplex PCR, lists solely in-frame clones and lacks some. This table holds 2 million to 2.5 million clones, approximately 90% found once. Source material: naive CD4+ T cells from PBMCs. Specified subset: CD45RA+ positively selected. Every receptor here comes from a man aged 18 to 30 in good health. Some clones in this sample may be carry-over from other donors' samples.

This chain links TRBV7-2 with TRBJ2-1; D is possibly TRBD1 or TRBD2 (5 bases each). Trimming removed 2 bases at V and 0 bases at J, with 14 bases between. The CDR3 loop spans 17 amino acids. Germline-derived CDR1 and CDR2 are SGHTA and FQGNSA. The CDR3 loop is CASSLLGTPSSYNEQFF. The CDR3 DNA sequence: TGTGCCAGCAGCTTACTCGGGACCCCGAGCTCCTACAATGAGCAGTTCTTC.

This chain connects TRBV5-6 to TRBJ1-1, with 8 bases fitting TRBD1. Trimming cost V 4 bases and J 4 bases; bases outside gene matches: 12. CDR1 is SGHDT, CDR2 YYEEEE, per germline. The CDR3 totals 16 residues. CDR3 residues: CASSRDRRPWGTEAFF. The CDR3 nucleotides read TGTGCCAGCAGCCGGGACAGGCGTCCCTGGGGCACTGAAGCTTTCTTT.

The chain carries TRBV6-4 and TRBJ1-1; no clear D gene. CDR3 length: 15 residues. V was trimmed by 0 bases and J by 4 bases, leaving 12 bases between them. Germline V CDR1 and CDR2: MRHNA, SNTAGT. The CDR3, as DNA: TGTGCCAGCAGTGACTCTTTTGCGGGAGCCACTGAAGCTTTCTTT. Translation gives CASSDSFAGATEAFF.

This sequence joins TRBV29-1 and TRBJ2-3; D gene uncertain. The CDR3 covers 14 residues. Germline-derived CDR1 and CDR2 are SQVTM and ANQGSEA. The V end lost 5 bases, the J end lost 2 bases, and 14 bases lay between the germline ends. The CDR3 is CSVLGPVPTDTQYF. CDR3 sequence (DNA): TGCAGCGTTTTAGGACCCGTTCCCACAGATACGCAGTATTTT.

The J gene is TRBJ1-3, the V gene TRBV4-2, with TRBD1 identical over 8 bases. The CDR3 is 16 amino acids. The J segment lost 4 bases and the V segment lost 1 base, leaving 6 bases of the junction unmatched. Germline values: CDR1 LGHNA, CDR2 YNFKEQ. In DNA form, the CDR3 reads TGTGCCAGCAGCCAAGGTTCAGGGGGCAGAGGAAACACCATATATTTT. Translation: CASSQGSGGRGNTIYF.

With respect to this clone: Other DNA sequences in the sample encode the same CDR3. The V and J genes are TRBV2 and TRBJ1-5; no clear D. From germline, CDR1 is SNHLY and CDR2 FYNNEI. CDR3 length: 14 residues. V shed 3 bases and J shed 0 bases, with 6 bases lying between them. The CDR3 sequence: CASSDRGSNQPQHF. The CDR3 region has the DNA TGTGCCAGCAGTGACAGAGGTAGCAATCAGCCCCAGCATTTT.

V and J are TRBV5-1 and TRBJ2-7; 7 bases agree with TRBD2. This CDR3 has 15 residues. V lost 1 base, J lost 3 bases, and 7 bases stayed unmatched. Germline CDR1 SGHRS, CDR2 YFSETQ. The CDR3 DNA sequence: TGCGCCAGCAGCTTGTTAACGGGAGGAATCTACGAGCAGTACTTC. Protein product: CASSLLTGGIYEQYF. Together with reference TRBV5-1 and TRBJ2-7, the CDR3 gives the full variable domain: KAGVTQTPRYLIKTRGQQVTLSCSPISGHRSVSWYQQTPGQGLQFLFEYFSETQRNKGNFPGRFSGRQFSNSRSEMNVSTLELGDSALYLCASSLLTGGIYEQYFGPGTRLTVT.

For this clone: Distinct nucleotide sequences in the sample also encode this CDR3. This chain uses TRBV9 with TRBJ2-2; 7 bases line up with TRBD2. The CDR3 is 16 amino acids. After removal of 0 bases from V and 1 base from J, the junction contained 3 bases not matched to a gene. CDR1 is SGDLS and CDR2 is YYNGEE in the germline V gene. The CDR3 is CASSVVGGRNTGELFF. Here the CDR3 DNA reads TGTGCCAGCAGCGTAGTGGGAGGGAGGAACACCGGGGAGCTGTTTTTT.

V and J are TRBV11-1 and TRBJ2-5, with D possibly TRBD2 on 6 matching bases. The CDR3 has 14 amino acids. Looked up from germline, CDR1 is SGHAT and CDR2 is FQDESV (reference sequence). Trimming took off 2 bases at V and 5 bases at J, with 12 bases between the two ends. CDR3 DNA sequence: TGTGCCAGCAGCTTAATGTACGGGAGTGAGACCCAGTACTTC. It is translated as CASSLMYGSETQYF.

The chain combines TRBV4-2 with TRBJ2-5; 8 positions agree with TRBD2. This CDR3 region has 17 residues. With V trimmed by 4 bases and J by 2 bases, 12 bases remained unmatched. The germline gives CDR1 LGHNA, CDR2 YNFKEQ. The CDR3 nucleotides read TGTGCCAGCAGCCGGTCAATTGCCGCGGGAGGACAAGAGACCCAGTACTTC. Its translation: CASSRSIAAGGQETQYF.

V and J are TRBV10-3 and TRBJ2-1; 8 bases agree with TRBD1. Germline assignment: CDR1 ENHRY and CDR2 SYGVKD. This CDR3 region has 13 residues. The J segment lost 9 bases and the V segment lost 11 bases, leaving 12 bases of the junction unmatched. DNA for the CDR3: TGTGCCGCCGAGGACAGGGACGGTGGTGAGCAGTTCTTC. Its translation: CAAEDRDGGEQFF.

The rearrangement links TRBV27 to TRBJ2-1; 9 bases match TRBD2. The CDR3 consists of 15 residues. Germline CDR1 MNHEY, CDR2 SMNVEV (reference sequence). With 5 bases clipped from V and 4 bases from J, the junction kept 6 bases outside the gene matches. As DNA, the CDR3 is TGTGCCAGCAGTATACTAGCGGGTAATTACAATGAGCAGTTCTTC. Amino acid sequence: CASSILAGNYNEQFF.

The count of this clone is one. The chain has TRBV5-4 and TRBJ2-3, with D perhaps TRBD1 (5 bases). The CDR3 spans 14 residues. The V end lost 2 bases, the J end lost 1 base, and 8 bases lay between the germline ends. Per the germline V gene, CDR1 is SGHNT and CDR2 is YYREEE (reference sequence). DNA of the CDR3: TGTGCCAGCAGCTTCCCACAGGGCACAGATACGCAGTATTTT. It specifies CASSFPQGTDTQYF.

The V and J genes are TRBV6-5 and TRBJ2-7; D gene ambiguous. Trimming shortened V by 0 bases and J by 4 bases, and 7 bases separated the two germline ends. The CDR3 totals 13 residues. CDR1 is MNHEY, CDR2 SVGAGI, per germline. The DNA of the CDR3 is TGTGCCAGCAGTTACTCATGGGGTTACGAGCAGTACTTC. This sequence encodes CASSYSWGYEQYF.

The chain carries TRBV25-1 and TRBJ1-5, with D unresolved. This CDR3 contains 14 residues. Germline V gene lookup returns CDR1 MGHDK and CDR2 SYGVNS. Trimming took off 2 bases at V and 4 bases at J, with 9 bases between the two ends. This CDR3 reads CASSEARGNQPQHF. For the CDR3, the DNA is TGTGCCAGCAGTGAAGCTCGGGGAAATCAGCCCCAGCATTTT.

The chain joins TRBV2 to TRBJ2-5, with a possible D match to TRBD1 (5 bases). The DNA end favors TRBJ2-7, so the J call may be wrong. Germline V lookup: CDR1 SNHLY, CDR2 FYNNEI. This CDR3 has 11 residues. The CDR3 sequence: CASRQEYEQYF. Written as DNA, the CDR3 is TGTGCCAGCAGACAGGAATACGAGCAGTACTTC.

The chain carries TRBV6-6 and TRBJ1-3; D is unresolved. This CDR3 has 16 residues. Trimming took 2 bases from V and 0 from J, leaving 11 bases between them. CDR1 is MNHNY, CDR2 SVGAGI, per germline (reference sequence). CDR3 sequence (DNA): TGTGCCAGCAGTTACCTGACGGGAAACTCTGGAAACACCATATATTTT. This codes for CASSYLTGNSGNTIYF.

The chain recombines TRBV4-1 with TRBJ2-1, with 8 bases matching TRBD2. The CDR3 has 16 residues. Germline assignment: CDR1 MGHRA and CDR2 YSYEKL. Unmatched junction bases numbered 4, after V lost 1 base and J lost 2 bases. The CDR3 bases are TGCGCCAGCAGCCAAGGTATAGCGGGAACCTACAATGAGCAGTTCTTC. This codes for CASSQGIAGTYNEQFF.

The chain employs TRBV2 and TRBJ1-1; the D is unclear. CDR3 length: 14 residues. The germline gives CDR1 SNHLY, CDR2 FYNNEI. The V end lost 1 base, the J end lost 3 bases, and 9 bases lay between the germline ends. The CDR3 protein is CASSEEAGYTEAFF. CDR3 nucleotides: TGTGCCAGCAGTGAAGAGGCAGGTTACACTGAAGCTTTCTTT.